These 25 T cell receptor beta chains were all obtained from the same sample, sequenced in a study of blood T cell repertoires in COVID-19 (dated by TCRdb to the early 2020s). Library prep was done by the immunoSEQ multiplex PCR assay. TCRdb carries this immuneACCESS record with in-frame sequences only. Its versions omit some clonotypes, under half of them owing to an unresolved V gene in the studies checked, with the rest unexplained. A total of under 200,000 clones appear in this sample, roughly 91% of them only once. Together, the top ten hold around 1.9% of the sample. Material for sequencing was peripheral blood. These receptors came from a man between 45 and 60 years old who had recovered from COVID-19.

V and J are TRBV2 and TRBJ2-7; TRBD2 matches 7 bases. Germline V gene data show CDR1 as SNHLY and CDR2 as FYNNEI. V lost 6 bases, J lost 4 bases, and 9 bases stayed unmatched. The length of the CDR3 is 14 residues. CDR3 in DNA: TGTGCCAGCAGCGCCCAACTAGCGACTTACGAGCAGTACTTC. Its protein is CASSAQLATYEQYF.

The V call is TRBV5-1, the J call TRBJ1-5; D perhaps matches TRBD1 (6 bases). In germline, CDR1 is SGHRS, CDR2 YFSETQ. V was clipped by 2 bases and J by 6 bases, with 15 bases between them. The CDR3 has 15 amino acids. CDR3 nucleotide sequence: TGCGCCAGCAGCTTCTCAGGGGTAGTGGGTCAGCCCCAGCATTTT. As protein: CASSFSGVVGQPQHF.

The chain combines TRBV19 with TRBJ2-1, with 9 bases lining up with TRBD2. The CDR3 length is 15 residues. V shed 3 bases and J 3 bases; nucleotides not matched to a gene: 3. Germline loops: CDR1 LNHDA, CDR2 SQIVND (reference sequence). The CDR3 coding sequence is TGTGCCAGTAGTATGGCGGGAGGGGTCTACAATGAGCAGTTCTTC. Translating it yields CASSMAGGVYNEQFF.

The rearrangement uses TRBV21-1 and TRBJ2-2; TRBD2 is the table's D call and was not checked against the DNA. TRBV21-1 is a documented pseudogene. The CDR3 covers 16 residues. CDR3 nucleotide sequence: TGTGCCAGCAGCAAAGGCAGCGGGACTAACACCGGGGAGCTGTTTTTT. Encoded protein: CASSKGSGTNTGELFF.

The genes are TRBV12-5 and TRBJ1-2, with TRBD1 matching over 8 bases. Looked up from germline, CDR1 is LGHNT and CDR2 is FRNRAP. The trim removed 5 bases at V and 8 bases at J, leaving 10 bases unmatched. The CDR3 contains 14 residues. In DNA, the CDR3 is TGTGCTAGTGGTCTTGGCGGACAGGGAACGGGCTACACCTTC. The encoded protein is CASGLGGQGTGYTF.

The rearrangement joins TRBV19 to TRBJ1-3; 10 positions agree with TRBD1. This CDR3 has 16 amino acids. Losses at the gene ends were 6 bases for V and 2 bases for J; bases not matched to a gene: 7. The V gene's germline CDR1 is LNHDA and CDR2 SQIVND (reference sequence). The CDR3 coding sequence is TGTGCCAGTAGAGACCCCGGGACAGGGGCTGGAAACACCATATATTTT. Its protein product is CASRDPGTGAGNTIYF.

The CDR3 loop is CASSTRQGTTEAFF. The CDR3 DNA is TGTGCCAGCAGCACACGACAGGGGACCACTGAAGCTTTCTTT. The chain employs TRBV7-2 and TRBJ1-1; 8 bases are shared with TRBD1. The trim removed 5 bases at V and 4 bases at J, leaving 6 bases unmatched. The germline V gene has CDR1 SGHTA and CDR2 FQGNSA. This CDR3 spans 14 amino acids. Drawing the rest from reference TRBV7-2 and TRBJ1-1, the complete variable domain is GAGVSQSPSNKVTEKGKDVELRCDPISGHTALYWYRQSLGQGLEFLIYFQGNSAPDKSGLPSDRFSAERTGGSVSTLTIQRTQQEDSAVYLCASSTRQGTTEAFFGQGTRLTVV.

The rearrangement uses TRBV5-6 and TRBJ1-2; D is perhaps TRBD1 (5 bases). The CDR3 is made up of 13 amino acids. The V end was cut by 4 bases, the J end by 4 bases, with 11 bases between. Germline lookup yields CDR1 SGHDT and CDR2 YYEEEE. In DNA form, the CDR3 reads TGTGCCAGCAGCCCAACAGGCGGCTATGGCTACACCTTC. Amino acid sequence: CASSPTGGYGYTF. Based on the CDR3 plus reference TRBV5-6 and TRBJ1-2, the full variable domain is DAGVTQSPTHLIKTRGQQVTLRCSPKSGHDTVSWYQQALGQGPQFIFQYYEEEERQRGNFPDRFSGHQFPNYSSELNVNALLLGDSALYLCASSPTGGYGYTFGSGTRLTVV.

This clone appeared once. The CDR3 sequence is CACQTGGNSPLHF. CDR3 DNA sequence: TGTGCCTGCCAGACAGGGGGCAATTCACCCCTCCACTTT. The chain is built from TRBV30 and TRBJ1-6; 10 bases are a match to TRBD1. This CDR3 comprises 13 residues. Per germline, CDR1 GTSNPN and CDR2 SVGIG (reference sequence). After removal of 6 bases from V and 7 bases from J, the junction contained 3 bases not matched to a gene.

In nucleotides, the CDR3 is TGTGCCAGCAGTTTATCCCCAGGTACTCGAGAGGCTTTCTTT. Its translation: CASSLSPGTREAFF. V is TRBV28 and J is TRBJ1-1, with D hard to call. Germline V gene lookup returns CDR1 MDHEN and CDR2 SYDVKM. The CDR3 contains 14 residues. Trimming left V 1 base short and J 11 bases short, with 17 bases between.

The chain carries TRBV3-1 (or the pseudogene TRBV3-2) and TRBJ1-1; 8 bases are a match to TRBD1. The ends lost 2 bases at V and 1 base at J; junction bases unmatched: 6. The CDR3 runs to 16 residues. Germline CDR1 reads LGHDT; CDR2 reads YNNKEL (reference sequence). The CDR3 bases are TGTGCCAGCAGCCAAAGACAGGGGAGGGGGAACACTGAAGCTTTCTTT. Translation: CASSQRQGRGNTEAFF.

This chain joins TRBV7-3 and TRBJ2-1; a possible D gene is TRBD1 (7 bases). Germline V gives CDR1 SGHTA, CDR2 FQGTGA. With 3 bases removed from V and 7 bases from J, the gap between germline ends came to 16 bases. This CDR3 is 15 amino acids long. The CDR3 nucleotides are TGTGCCAGCAGCTTTGGAGGGGGCGGTAGAAATGAGCAGTTCTTC. Translation gives CASSFGGGGRNEQFF.

The V and J genes are TRBV7-5 and TRBJ1-5; the table's D call, TRBD1, was not checked against the DNA. TRBV7-5 is assigned pseudogene status. The CDR3 is 16 residues long. This CDR3 reads CARSLSPGARNQPQHF. CDR3 nucleotide sequence: TGTGCCAGAAGCTTATCCCCAGGGGCGCGCAATCAGCCCCAGCATTTT.

The chain joins TRBV7-2 to TRBJ1-5; D perhaps matches TRBD1 (5 bases). V was pared by 0 bases and J by 8 bases, with 14 bases between. This CDR3 has 15 residues. CDR1 is SGHTA and CDR2 is FQGNSA in the germline V gene. The DNA for the CDR3 is TGTGCCAGCAGCTTAGCCCTCGGGGGGAAAGAGCCCCAGCATTTT. It is translated as CASSLALGGKEPQHF.

This clone was observed a handful of times. V gene TRBV5-1 combines with J gene TRBJ1-1, with 8 positions matching TRBD1. Losses at the gene ends were 0 bases for V and 6 bases for J; bases not matched to a gene: 4. The CDR3 sequence is 14 residues long. Germline V gene data show CDR1 as SGHRS and CDR2 as YFSETQ. The CDR3 spells CASSLGQGKPEAFF. CDR3 nucleotide sequence: TGCGCCAGCAGCTTGGGACAGGGGAAACCTGAAGCTTTCTTT.

V usage is TRBV28 and J usage is TRBJ1-3, with 7 bases that match TRBD1. In germline, CDR1 is MDHEN, CDR2 SYDVKM. V was clipped by 7 bases and J by 2 bases; unmatched bases: 8. The CDR3 is 15 residues long. The CDR3 region is CASTRDRVTGNTIYF. The CDR3 DNA follows: TGTGCCAGCACCCGCGACAGGGTGACTGGAAACACCATATATTTT. Looking up the rest from reference TRBV28 and TRBJ1-3 gives the full variable domain: DVKVTQSSRYLVKRTGEKVFLECVQDMDHENMFWYRQDPGLGLRLIYFSYDVKMKEKGDIPEGYSVSREKKERFSLILESASTNQTSMYLCASTRDRVTGNTIYFGEGSWLTVV.

The J gene is TRBJ2-5, the V gene TRBV19; TRBD2 agrees at 9 bases. The CDR3 covers 15 residues. The V gene end was trimmed by 1 base and the J gene end by 6 bases; junction bases not matched to a gene: 6. Per the germline V gene, CDR1 is LNHDA and CDR2 is SQIVND (reference sequence). As DNA, the CDR3 is TGTGCCAGTAGTATAGGGCCTAGCGGGACGAAGACCCAGTACTTC. This sequence encodes CASSIGPSGTKTQYF.

The chain has TRBV27 and TRBJ2-7, with TRBD1 matching 9 bases. The V gene end was trimmed by 2 bases and the J gene end by 7 bases; junction bases not matched to a gene: 6. The CDR3 contains 14 residues. The germline gives CDR1 MNHEY, CDR2 SMNVEV (reference sequence). Here the CDR3 DNA reads TGTGCCAGCAGTTTACGGACAGGGGTGGGGGAGCAGTACTTC. Protein sequence: CASSLRTGVGEQYF.

The V and J genes are TRBV4-3 and TRBJ2-3; 11 bases match TRBD2. The trim removed 0 bases at V and 2 bases at J, leaving 4 bases unmatched. Per germline, CDR1 LGHNA and CDR2 YSLEER. This CDR3 region has 17 residues. CDR3 in amino acids: CASSQDRLAGSTDTQYF. CDR3 sequence (DNA): TGCGCCAGCAGCCAAGATCGACTAGCGGGGTCCACAGATACGCAGTATTTT.

A remark on this clone: The junction does not match germline at one end; this may be a read error. This chain joins TRBV11-2 and TRBJ2-6, with a weak D call TRBD2 (6 bases). This CDR3 has 18 amino acids. Per germline, CDR1 SGHAT and CDR2 FQNNGV. CDR3 DNA sequence: TGTGCCAGCACCTTAAAATGGGGGGTCGGCTCTGGGGCCAACGTCCTGACTTTC. It is translated as CASTLKWGVGSGANVLTF.

This sequence joins TRBV7-2 and TRBJ2-1; 8 nucleotides agree with TRBD2. The J segment lost 4 bases and the V segment lost 5 bases, leaving 16 bases of the junction unmatched. The CDR3 totals 18 residues. The germline CDR1 and CDR2 sequences are SGHTA and FQGNSA. CDR3 sequence reads: CASSTYALYSGVYNEQFF. The CDR3 nucleotides read TGTGCCAGCAGCACATACGCCCTGTATAGCGGGGTTTACAATGAGCAGTTCTTC.

V usage is TRBV6-5 and J usage is TRBJ1-5, with D possibly being TRBD1 (6 bases). The germline gives CDR1 MNHEY, CDR2 SVGAGI. This CDR3 has 15 residues. The germline V and J ends were trimmed by 6 bases and 6 bases, with 18 bases remaining between them. CDR3 DNA sequence: TGTGCCAGCAGGGACCTTCGGAGGGGGGGTCAGCCCCAGCATTTT. Protein sequence: CASRDLRRGGQPQHF.

The J gene is TRBJ1-1, the V gene TRBV6-5; D remains unclear. Germline V gene data show CDR1 as MNHEY and CDR2 as SVGAGI. V was trimmed by 7 bases and J by 4 bases, leaving 19 bases between them. This CDR3 is built from 15 residues. The CDR3 DNA is TGTGCCAGCACCCGATTTTACCAGGCGGGCACTGAAGCTTTCTTT. Amino acid sequence: CASTRFYQAGTEAFF.

The chain links TRBV7-8 to TRBJ2-7, with 10 bases identical to TRBD2. CDR3 length: 15 amino acids. Per the germline V gene, CDR1 is SGHVS and CDR2 is FQNEAQ. The V gene end was trimmed by 6 bases and the J gene end by 3 bases; junction bases not matched to a gene: 8. CDR3 sequence reads: CASRHRLAGNYEQYF. DNA for the CDR3: TGTGCCAGCAGACATCGACTAGCGGGCAACTACGAGCAGTACTTC.

A single count supports this clone. The chain uses TRBV6-9 and TRBJ1-4; TRBD1 aligns across 10 bases. CDR3 size: 18 residues. The junction had 7 bases not matched to a gene; V was cut back by 2 bases and J by 1 base. The germline V gene has CDR1 MNHGY and CDR2 SVAAGI. CDR3 amino acids: CASSYPHGTGETNEKLFF. In DNA, the CDR3 is TGTGCCAGCAGTTATCCTCATGGGACAGGGGAAACTAATGAAAAACTGTTTTTT.